This entry features one T cell receptor beta chain sequence. Its antigen is currently unknown. Sequencing was performed with immunoSEQ multiplex PCR; in TCRdb, only in-frame clones are kept and a portion is missing. The data show about 70,000 clones, around 88% seen once. This CDR3 is 14 amino acids long. The germline CDR1 and CDR2 sequences are SGHNT and YYREEE (reference sequence). V was pared by 2 bases and J by 8 bases, with 14 bases between. The sample is drawn from a study of OX40 agonist ivuxolimab in advanced cancers. Overall study context: Over 30% of patients had received prior checkpoint inhibitor therapy. Whole-study findings and limits: Circulating CD4+ and CD8+ T cells showed clonal expansion by week 6 at 0.1 to 3.0 mg/kg. Nonresponders included some who also had low normalized T-cell clonal expansion.

Sequencing used CD4+ or CD8+ T cells sorted from blood, obtained in a trial of the OX40 agonist ivuxolimab. The chain recombines TRBV5-4 with TRBJ2-1; no firm D call. This receptor was identified in an adult with an advanced solid tumor such as melanoma, head and neck, liver or kidney cancer. For the CDR3, the DNA is TGTGCCAGCAGCTTCCCAGGCCGCGTCGATGAGCAGTTCTTC. Protein sequence: CASSFPGRVDEQFF.